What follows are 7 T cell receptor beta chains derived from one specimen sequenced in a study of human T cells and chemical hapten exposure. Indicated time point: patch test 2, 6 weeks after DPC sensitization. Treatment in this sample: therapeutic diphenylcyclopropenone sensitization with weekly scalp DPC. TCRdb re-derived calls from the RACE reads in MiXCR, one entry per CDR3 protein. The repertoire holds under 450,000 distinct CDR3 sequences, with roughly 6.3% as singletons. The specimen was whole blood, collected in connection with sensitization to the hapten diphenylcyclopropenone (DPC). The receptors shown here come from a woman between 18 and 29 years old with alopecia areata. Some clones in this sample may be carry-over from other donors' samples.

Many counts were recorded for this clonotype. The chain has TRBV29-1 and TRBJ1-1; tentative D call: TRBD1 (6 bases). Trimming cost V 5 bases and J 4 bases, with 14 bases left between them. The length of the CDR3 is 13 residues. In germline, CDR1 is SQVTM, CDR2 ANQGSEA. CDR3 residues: CSVRAGVGTEAFF. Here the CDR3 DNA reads TGCAGCGTTCGGGCAGGGGTGGGCACTGAAGCTTTCTTT.

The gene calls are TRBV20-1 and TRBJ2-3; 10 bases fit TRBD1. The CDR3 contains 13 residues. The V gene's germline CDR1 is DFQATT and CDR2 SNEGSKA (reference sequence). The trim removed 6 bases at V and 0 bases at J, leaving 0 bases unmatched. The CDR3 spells CSAGQGSTDTQYF. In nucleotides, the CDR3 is TGCAGTGCGGGACAGGGGAGCACAGATACGCAGTATTTT.

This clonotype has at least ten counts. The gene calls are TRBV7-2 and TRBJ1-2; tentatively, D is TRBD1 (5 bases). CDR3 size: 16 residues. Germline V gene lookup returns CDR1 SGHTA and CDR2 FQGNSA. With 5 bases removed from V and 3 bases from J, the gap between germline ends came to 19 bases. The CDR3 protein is CASSLILAAGDYGYTF. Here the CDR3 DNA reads TGTGCCAGCAGCCTCATCTTAGCGGCGGGGGACTATGGCTACACCTTC.

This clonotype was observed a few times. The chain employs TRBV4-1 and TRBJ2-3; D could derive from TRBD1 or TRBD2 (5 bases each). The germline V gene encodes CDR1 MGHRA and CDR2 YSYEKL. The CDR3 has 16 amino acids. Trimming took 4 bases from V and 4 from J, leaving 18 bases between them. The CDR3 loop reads CASSLQPGATPDTQYF. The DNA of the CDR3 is TGCGCCAGCAGCCTTCAACCCGGGGCCACCCCAGATACGCAGTATTTT.

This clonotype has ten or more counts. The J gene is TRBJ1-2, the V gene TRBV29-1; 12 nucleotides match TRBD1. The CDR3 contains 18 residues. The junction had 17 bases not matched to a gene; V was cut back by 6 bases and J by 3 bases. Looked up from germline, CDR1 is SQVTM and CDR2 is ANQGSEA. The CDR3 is CSVGPSAGDRGRDYGYTF. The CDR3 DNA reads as TGCAGCGTCGGGCCCTCTGCCGGGGACAGGGGGCGCGACTATGGCTACACCTTC.

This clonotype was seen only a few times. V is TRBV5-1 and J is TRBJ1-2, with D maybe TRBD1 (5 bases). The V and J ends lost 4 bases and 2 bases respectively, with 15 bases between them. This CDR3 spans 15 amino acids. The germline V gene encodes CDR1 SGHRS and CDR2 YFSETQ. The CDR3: CASSLTAQGNYGYTF. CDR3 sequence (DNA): TGCGCCAGCAGCCTTACAGCCCAGGGAAACTATGGCTACACCTTC.

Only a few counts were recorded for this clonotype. The CDR3 bases are TGCGCCAGCAGCCAGGGACCCCTTAAGCCGGGACCCTGGGGTGTAGCAGTGAACACTGAAGCTTTCTTT. Amino acids: CASSQGPLKPGPWGVAVNTEAFF. The chain uses TRBV4-1 and TRBJ1-1, with D possibly matching TRBD1 (5 bases). Germline V gene data show CDR1 as MGHRA and CDR2 as YSYEKL. This CDR3 is built from 23 residues. Trimming shortened V by 3 bases and J by 0 bases, and 35 bases separated the two germline ends.